These T cell receptor beta chains were read from a single sample in a study of blood T cell repertoires in COVID-19. Repertoires were generated with immunoSEQ multiplex PCR, while TCRdb's copy carries only in-frame clones and drops some. The sample shows 100,000 to 150,000 clones, approximately 80% of them seen only once. Sequencing was done on a sample of peripheral blood. The origin of the receptors is a man aged 55 to 69 with acute or convalescent COVID-19. Both conserved end residues are part of each CDR3. The D gene is left open where the match is weak. Rows give clone size only sometimes, using once, few, many, or a class for an expanded clone.

v_gene	j_gene	abundance	d_gene	CDR3nt	CDR3aa
TRBV28	TRBJ1-6	NA	TRBD1	TGTGCCAGCAGTGGGACAGGGGATCCCTATAATTCACCCCTCCACTTT	CASSGTGDPYNSPLHF
TRBV18	TRBJ1-1	NA	TRBD1	TGTGCCAGCTCACCTACCACAGGGGACACTGAAGCTTTCTTT	CASSPTTGDTEAFF
TRBV19	TRBJ2-1	few	NA	TGTGCCAGTAGTATAAGCTTTGGGAGGCAGGTAGGAAATGAGCAGTTCTTC	CASSISFGRQVGNEQFF
TRBV2	TRBJ2-7	NA	TRBD1	TGTGCCAGCAGTTTTGGGACAGGGGTGTACTTC	CASSFGTGVYF
TRBV28	TRBJ2-5	NA	TRBD2	TGTGCCAGCAGATGGACTAGCGGGAGTGGGGGGGAGACCCAGTACTTC	CASRWTSGSGGETQYF
TRBV6-5	TRBJ1-4	NA	TRBD1	TGTGCCAGCAGCAAAAGACAGGGGATTAATGAAAAACTGTTTTTT	CASSKRQGINEKLFF
TRBV14	TRBJ1-6	NA	NA	TGTGCCAGCAGCCCCGCCTTGGCCTTCTGGAATTCACCCCTCCACTTT	CASSPALAFWNSPLHF
TRBV20-1	TRBJ1-2	NA	TRBD1	TGCAGTGCTAGTGGGGACCAGGGGGCAACTAACTATGGCTACACCTTC	CSASGDQGATNYGYTF
TRBV10-1	TRBJ2-1	few	TRBD1	TGCGCCAGCAGTGATTCTCAAAGACCGGGACAGTCCTACAATGAGCAGTTCTTC	CASSDSQRPGQSYNEQFF
TRBV2	TRBJ2-4	NA	TRBD1	TGTGCCAGCAGAGACAGGGGACGTATTCAGTACTTC	CASRDRGRIQYF
TRBV5-1	TRBJ1-2	NA	TRBD1	TGCGCCAGCAGCAGGGGACAGGGCCTCTATGGCTACACCTTC	CASSRGQGLYGYTF
TRBV4-1	TRBJ1-1	NA	TRBD1	TGCGCCAGCAGCCATACAGGGGGGACTGAAGCTTTCTTT	CASSHTGGTEAFF
TRBV18	TRBJ1-5	NA	NA	TGTGCCAGCTCAGCGGACAACGGGCAGCCCCAGCATTTT	CASSADNGQPQHF
TRBV3-1/TRBV3-2	TRBJ1-1	NA	TRBD1	TGTGCCAGCAGCACCCGGCGACAGGGTACGAATGAAGCTTTCTTT	CASSTRRQGTNEAFF
TRBV23-1	TRBJ2-7	NA	NA	TGCGCCAGCAGTCTGGGAGGAGAGCAGTACTTC	CASSLGGEQYF
TRBV7-7	TRBJ2-1	NA	TRBD2	TGTGCTAGCAGCCGCACTAGCGGGAGCTCCTACAATGAGCAGTTCTTC	CASSRTSGSSYNEQFF
TRBV20-1	TRBJ2-1	NA	TRBD2	TGCAGTGCTAGTTTGGATAGCGGGAGTAATGAGCAGTTCTTC	CSASLDSGSNEQFF
TRBV6-6	TRBJ1-2	once	NA	TGTGCCAGCAGTTACCTCGGGGGAGGGGGAGGCTACACCTTC	CASSYLGGGGGYTF
TRBV6-5	TRBJ1-5	once	NA	TGTGCCAGCAGGCGGGGGAATCAGCCCCAGCATTTT	CASRRGNQPQHF
TRBV9	TRBJ2-1	NA	NA	TGTGCCAGCAGCGTAGCGGTAGAGGGTGAGCAGTTCTTC	CASSVAVEGEQFF
TRBV6-4	TRBJ2-3	NA	TRBD2	TGTGCCAGCAGTGACTCGTGGCTAGCGGGAGGGCCCACAGATACGCAGTATTTT	CASSDSWLAGGPTDTQYF
TRBV6-1	TRBJ1-1	NA	NA	TGTGCCAGCAGTGAACACGGTCCACTTAACACTGAAGCTTTCTTT	CASSEHGPLNTEAFF
TRBV11-2	TRBJ2-1	few	TRBD2	TGTGCCAGCAGCTCGCTCCTTAGGGCGGGAGAAGGCAATGAGCAGTTCTTC	CASSSLLRAGEGNEQFF
TRBV27	TRBJ2-2	medium-sized	NA	TGTGCCAGCAGTTTATCGGATCAGGGGATTACCGGGGAGCTGTTTTTT	CASSLSDQGITGELFF
TRBV5-4	TRBJ2-7	once	TRBD1	TGTGCCAGCAGTTCCAAACAGGGGGCGACGGGAGAGCAGTACTTC	CASSSKQGATGEQYF
TRBV28	TRBJ1-6	NA	NA	TGTGCCAGCAGTTTAAGGTCAGGGCCCTCCAATAATTCACCCCTCCACTTT	CASSLRSGPSNNSPLHF
TRBV6-5	TRBJ1-2	NA	NA	TGTGCCAGCAGCGTTGGGACATTTGGCTACACCTTC	CASSVGTFGYTF
TRBV4-1	TRBJ2-7	NA	TRBD2	TGCGCCAGCAGCCAACCCGGACTAGGAATCTACGAGCAGTACTTC	CASSQPGLGIYEQYF
TRBV28	TRBJ2-7	NA	NA	TGTGCCAGCAGTTCCCCGGGCAGGGGTATCTACGAGCAGTACTTC	CASSSPGRGIYEQYF
TRBV7-9	TRBJ1-5	NA	NA	TGTGCCAGCAGGCAGGGTGCCAATCAGCCCCAGCATTTT	CASRQGANQPQHF
TRBV30	TRBJ2-4	NA	TRBD2	TGTGCCTGGAGCTGGACAAGGACTAGCGGGAGGGCCAAAAACATTCAGTACTTC	CAWSWTRTSGRAKNIQYF
TRBV19	TRBJ2-2	NA	NA	TGTGCCAGTAGTATATTGAGCACGAACACCGGGGAGCTGTTTTTT	CASSILSTNTGELFF
TRBV19	TRBJ2-1	NA	NA	TGTGCCAGTAGTATCGGAGGGCGGGCAAGAAACAATGAGCAGTTCTTC	CASSIGGRARNNEQFF
TRBV18	TRBJ1-1	NA	NA	TGTGCCAGCTCATCGACCCGGAGTGGAACTGAAGCTTTCTTT	CASSSTRSGTEAFF
TRBV28	TRBJ1-5	NA	TRBD1	TGTGCCAGCAGTCCGGGGACAGGGCATCAGCCCCAGCATTTT	CASSPGTGHQPQHF
TRBV10-1	TRBJ2-1	once	NA	TGCGCCAGCAGTCCAGGGGTTTCCTACAATGAGCAGTTCTTC	CASSPGVSYNEQFF
TRBV19	TRBJ1-1	NA	TRBD1	TGTGCCAGTAGTACGGGACAGGGATTGAACACTGAAGCTTTCTTT	CASSTGQGLNTEAFF
TRBV28	TRBJ2-4	NA	TRBD1	TGTGCCAGCACCCCCGACAGGGTAAACATTCAGTACTTC	CASTPDRVNIQYF
TRBV5-1	TRBJ2-5	NA	NA	TGCGCCAGCAGCTTGCTTGGCAGGACACAAGAGACCCAGTACTTC	CASSLLGRTQETQYF
TRBV9	TRBJ1-3	NA	TRBD1	TGTGCCAGCAGCGTAGAGGGGACAGCGTCCCACTCTGGAAACACCATATATTTT	CASSVEGTASHSGNTIYF
TRBV19	TRBJ2-7	NA	TRBD1	TGTGCCAGTAGTAACCGGACAGGGGGCGCGAACGAGCAGTACTTC	CASSNRTGGANEQYF
TRBV3-1/TRBV3-2	TRBJ1-2	NA	TRBD1	TGTGCCAGCAGCCAAAGCACATTAAGGGGGCTAACCACCTTC	CASSQSTLRGLTTF
TRBV30	TRBJ1-1	NA	TRBD1	TGTGCCTGGGGACAGGGCGGCACTGAAGCTTTCTTT	CAWGQGGTEAFF
TRBV7-8	TRBJ1-6	NA	TRBD1	TGTGCCAGCAGGGGGGACAGGCCCTCCTATAATTCACCCCTCCACTTT	CASRGDRPSYNSPLHF
TRBV5-1	TRBJ1-1	NA	TRBD1	TGCGCCAGCACATTTCAACCGGGACAGGGGGCACTTGAAGCTTTCTTT	CASTFQPGQGALEAFF
TRBV2	TRBJ2-7	NA	TRBD2	TGTGCCAGCAGTCGGGGGGTTTCCTACGAGCAGTACTTC	CASSRGVSYEQYF
TRBV11-2	TRBJ2-7	NA	TRBD1	TGTGCCAGCAGCCCAGGACAGGGGGCCCAAACCCTCTACGAGCAGTACTTC	CASSPGQGAQTLYEQYF
TRBV19	TRBJ1-5	once	TRBD1	TGTGCCAGTAGCCAATACAGGGGAAATAGCAATCAGCCCCAGCATTTT	CASSQYRGNSNQPQHF
TRBV19	TRBJ1-2	NA	TRBD1	TGTGCCAGTAGTATCCGGGGACAGGGGGCTGACTATGGCTACACCTTC	CASSIRGQGADYGYTF
TRBV6-1	TRBJ1-4	NA	NA	TGTGCCAGCAGTGAACAACAGGGCGCTAATGAAAAACTGTTTTTT	CASSEQQGANEKLFF
TRBV5-1	TRBJ2-7	NA	NA	TGCGCCAGCAGCCCCCCGATAGCGAGCGAGCAGTACTTC	CASSPPIASEQYF
TRBV18	TRBJ1-6	few	TRBD1	TGTGCCAGCTCACTTGACAGGGTAAATTCACCCCTCCACTTT	CASSLDRVNSPLHF
TRBV3-1/TRBV3-2	TRBJ2-2	NA	TRBD2	TGTGCCAGCAGCCAAGGACTAGCGGAGAACACCGGGGAGCTGTTTTTT	CASSQGLAENTGELFF
TRBV2	TRBJ2-7	NA	NA	TGTGCCAGCAGTGAAAGGGGTACCTACTACGAGCAGTACTTC	CASSERGTYYEQYF
TRBV28	TRBJ2-7	NA	TRBD2	TGTGCCAGCAGGGCTAGCGGGAGGTACGAGCAGTACTTC	CASRASGRYEQYF
TRBV9	TRBJ2-3	NA	NA	TGTGCCAGCAGCGTAGAAGGGGGCACAGATACGCAGTATTTT	CASSVEGGTDTQYF
TRBV7-3	TRBJ2-7	NA	TRBD1	TGTGCCAGCAGCTCCGGGACAGGGGGTGAAAACGAGCAGTACTTC	CASSSGTGGENEQYF
TRBV12-5	TRBJ1-1	NA	TRBD1	TGTGCTAGTGCCTTGACAGAGGGGGCTACTGCTTTCTTT	CASALTEGATAFF